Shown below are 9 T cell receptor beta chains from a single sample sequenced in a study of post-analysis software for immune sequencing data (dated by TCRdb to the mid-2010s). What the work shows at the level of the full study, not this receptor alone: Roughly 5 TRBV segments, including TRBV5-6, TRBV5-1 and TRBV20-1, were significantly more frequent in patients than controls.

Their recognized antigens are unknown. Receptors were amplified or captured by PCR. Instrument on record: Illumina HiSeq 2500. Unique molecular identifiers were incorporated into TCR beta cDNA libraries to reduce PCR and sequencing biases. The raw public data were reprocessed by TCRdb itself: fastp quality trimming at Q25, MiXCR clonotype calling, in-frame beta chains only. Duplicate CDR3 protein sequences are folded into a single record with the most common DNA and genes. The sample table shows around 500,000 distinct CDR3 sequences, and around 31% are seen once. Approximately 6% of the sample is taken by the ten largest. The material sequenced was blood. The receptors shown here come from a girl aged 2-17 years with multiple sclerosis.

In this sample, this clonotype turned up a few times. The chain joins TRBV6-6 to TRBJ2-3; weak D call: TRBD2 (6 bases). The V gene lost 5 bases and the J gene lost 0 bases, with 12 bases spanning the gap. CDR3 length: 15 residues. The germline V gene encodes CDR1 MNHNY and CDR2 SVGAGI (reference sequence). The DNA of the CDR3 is TGTGCCAGCAGTAGCGGCGCGGGGAGCACAGATACGCAGTATTTT. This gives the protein CASSSGAGSTDTQYF.

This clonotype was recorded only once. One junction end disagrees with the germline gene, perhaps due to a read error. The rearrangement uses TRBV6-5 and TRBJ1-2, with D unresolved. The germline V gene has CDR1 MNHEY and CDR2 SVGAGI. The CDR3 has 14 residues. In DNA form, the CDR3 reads TGTACCAGCAGTTACTCGACTGTAGACTATGGCTACGCCTTC. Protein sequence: CTSSYSTVDYGYAF.

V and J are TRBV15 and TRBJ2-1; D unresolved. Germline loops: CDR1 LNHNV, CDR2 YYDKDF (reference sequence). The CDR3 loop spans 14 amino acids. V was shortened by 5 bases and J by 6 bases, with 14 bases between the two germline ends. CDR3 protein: CATSLFGMGNEQFF. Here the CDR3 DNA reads TGTGCCACCAGCCTATTCGGTATGGGCAATGAGCAGTTCTTC.

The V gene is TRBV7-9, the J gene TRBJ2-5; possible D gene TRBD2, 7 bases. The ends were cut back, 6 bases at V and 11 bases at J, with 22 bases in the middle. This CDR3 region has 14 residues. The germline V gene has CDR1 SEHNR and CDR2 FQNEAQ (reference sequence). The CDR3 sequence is CASSAIGGVNEQYF. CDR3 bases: TGTGCCAGCAGTGCCATAGGGGGGGTCAATGAGCAGTACTTC. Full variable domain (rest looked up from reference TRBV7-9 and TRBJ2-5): DTGVSQNPRHKITKRGQNVTFRCDPISEHNRLYWYRQTLGQGPEFLTYFQNEAQLEKSRLLSDRFSAERPKGSFSTLEIQRTEQGDSAMYLCASSAIGGVNEQYFGPGTRLLVL.

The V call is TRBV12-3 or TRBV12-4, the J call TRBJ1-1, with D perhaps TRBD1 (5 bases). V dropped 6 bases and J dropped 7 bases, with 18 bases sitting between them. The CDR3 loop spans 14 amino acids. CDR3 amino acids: CASSPGGGRGEAFF. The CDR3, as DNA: TGTGCCAGCAGCCCCGGGGGGGGGAGGGGTGAAGCTTTCTTT.

Written as DNA, the CDR3 is TGTGCCAGCAGTTCCTGGAGACAGGGGAAGCAGAACGAGCAGTACTTC. It is translated as CASSSWRQGKQNEQYF. The chain carries TRBV28 and TRBJ2-7, with 8 bases that match TRBD1. The CDR3 covers 16 residues. V was clipped by 4 bases and J by 5 bases; unmatched bases: 13. In germline, CDR1 is MDHEN, CDR2 SYDVKM. The whole variable domain, filled in from reference TRBV28 and TRBJ2-7, reads DVKVTQSSRYLVKRTGEKVFLECVQDMDHENMFWYRQDPGLGLRLIYFSYDVKMKEKGDIPEGYSVSREKKERFSLILESASTNQTSMYLCASSSWRQGKQNEQYFGPGTRLTVT.

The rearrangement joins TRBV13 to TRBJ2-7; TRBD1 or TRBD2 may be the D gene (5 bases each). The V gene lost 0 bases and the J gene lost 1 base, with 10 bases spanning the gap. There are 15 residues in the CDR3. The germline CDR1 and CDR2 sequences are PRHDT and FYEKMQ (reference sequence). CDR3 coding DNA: TGTGCCAGCAGCTTAGGCAGGGACGGGTCCTACGAGCAGTACTTC. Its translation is CASSLGRDGSYEQYF.

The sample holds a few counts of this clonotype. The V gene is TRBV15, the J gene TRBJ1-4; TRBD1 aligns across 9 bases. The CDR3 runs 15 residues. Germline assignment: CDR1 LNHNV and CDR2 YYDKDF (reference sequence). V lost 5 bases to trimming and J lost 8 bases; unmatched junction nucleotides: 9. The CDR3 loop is CATSGPGQGLEKLFF. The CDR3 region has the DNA TGTGCCACCAGCGGACCTGGACAGGGGTTGGAAAAACTGTTTTTT. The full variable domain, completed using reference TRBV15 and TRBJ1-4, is DAMVIQNPRYQVTQFGKPVTLSCSQTLNHNVMYWYQQKSSQAPKLLFHYYDKDFNNEADTPDNFQSRRPNTSFCFLDIRSPGLGDTAMYLCATSGPGQGLEKLFFGSGTQLSVL.

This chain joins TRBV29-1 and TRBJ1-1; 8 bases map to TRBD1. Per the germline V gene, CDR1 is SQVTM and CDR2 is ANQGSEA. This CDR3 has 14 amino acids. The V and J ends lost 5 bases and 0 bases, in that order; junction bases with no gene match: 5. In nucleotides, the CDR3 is TGCAGCGTTTCGACAGGGGATATGAACACTGAAGCTTTCTTT. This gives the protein CSVSTGDMNTEAFF.